This T cell receptor beta chain emerged from a study of shared clonotypes between healthy human individuals. The method was immunoSEQ multiplex PCR; TCRdb's version includes in-frame clones alone and lacks a portion of them. Of approximately 2.1 million clones detected, 93% appear once; the ten largest clones hold under 0.45%. Germline CDR1 and CDR2: LGHNA and YSLEER. The CDR3 consists of 14 residues. V lost 0 bases, J lost 7 bases, and 4 bases stayed unmatched. In this sample, this clone turned up once. Sequenced input: naive CD4+ T cells from PBMCs. Regarding subset: CD45RA+ positively selected. The receptor's source is a man aged 18 to 30 in good health. Some clones in this sample may be carry-over from other donors' samples. This chain uses TRBV4-3 with TRBJ1-2, with 8 bases fitting TRBD1. The CDR3, as DNA: TGCGCCAGCAGCCAAGAACCCAGGGGGCTTGGCTACACCTTC. It codes for CASSQEPRGLGYTF.